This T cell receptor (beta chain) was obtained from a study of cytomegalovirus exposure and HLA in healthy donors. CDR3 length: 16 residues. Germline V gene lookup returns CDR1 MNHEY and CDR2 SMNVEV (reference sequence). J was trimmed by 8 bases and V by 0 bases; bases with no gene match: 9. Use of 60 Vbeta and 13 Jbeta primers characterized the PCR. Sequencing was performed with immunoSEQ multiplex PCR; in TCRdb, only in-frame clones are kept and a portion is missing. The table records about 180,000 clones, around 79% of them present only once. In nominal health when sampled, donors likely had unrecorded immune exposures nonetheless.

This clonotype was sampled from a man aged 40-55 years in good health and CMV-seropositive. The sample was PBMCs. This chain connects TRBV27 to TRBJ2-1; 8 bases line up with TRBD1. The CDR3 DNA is TGTGCCAGCAGTTTATCGAGGACAGGGCAAGGCGATGAGCAGTTCTTC. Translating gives CASSLSRTGQGDEQFF.